The present T cell receptor beta chain was sequenced within a study of blood T cell repertoires in COVID-19. In the original workflow: Amplification of reference gene primers was used by the study to estimate nucleated cell counts. The table came from immunoSEQ multiplex PCR; TCRdb's copy has only in-frame clones and leaves some out. Clonal size and the V and J genes are those of that table, whereas D and trimming came from the DNA. The repertoire includes a few hundred thousand clones, roughly nine tenths of them detected once, and under 3% sits in the top ten. Assignment of participants to cohorts was predicated upon participant-reported clinical history. Germline V lookup: CDR1 LNHNV, CDR2 YYDKDF (reference sequence). The CDR3 length is 16 residues. The germline V and J ends were trimmed by 0 bases and 0 bases, with 10 bases remaining between them.

The J gene is TRBJ2-3, the V gene TRBV15; D remains ambiguous. The source is a woman younger than 30 who had recovered from COVID-19. Specimen: PBMCs or T cells enriched from blood (not recorded which). The CDR3 protein is CATSRDIARSTDTQYF. CDR3 bases: TGTGCCACCAGCAGAGATATAGCCCGGAGCACAGATACGCAGTATTTT. Complete variable domain (other parts from reference TRBV15 and TRBJ2-3): DAMVIQNPRYQVTQFGKPVTLSCSQTLNHNVMYWYQQKSSQAPKLLFHYYDKDFNNEADTPDNFQSRRPNTSFCFLDIRSPGLGDTAMYLCATSRDIARSTDTQYFGPGTRLTVL.